These T cell receptor beta chains were read from a single sample in a study of cytomegalovirus exposure and HLA in healthy donors. Using immunoSEQ multiplex PCR, the repertoire was profiled, and TCRdb retains in-frame clones only, with some absent. The table lists roughly 36,000 clones, around three quarters of them singletons. Sequencing input: PBMCs. Receptor source: a male donor in good health and CMV-seronegative. Both conserved end residues are part of each CDR3. The D gene is left open where the match is weak.

D gene	V gene	J gene	CDR3 protein
.	TRBV7-2	TRBJ2-5	CASSPPPAGNQETQYF
.	TRBV5-1	TRBJ1-1	CASSLESEAFF
.	TRBV15	TRBJ2-1	CATRDGLAFYNEQFF
TRBD1	TRBV4-1	TRBJ2-7	CASSQVLGQGTYEQYF
TRBD1	TRBV27	TRBJ1-3	CASSDRGLAQSGNTIYF
TRBD2	TRBV6-5	.	CASSRTSGRAYEQYF
TRBD1	TRBV2	TRBJ2-7	CASSGLGTGVYEQYF
.	TRBV4-1	TRBJ1-1	CASSQARENTEAFF
.	TRBV6-5	TRBJ2-7	CASSYLGVQGSYEQYF
TRBD1	TRBV7-2	TRBJ1-5	CASSLASGGSGQPQHF
TRBD2	TRBV29-1	TRBJ2-3	CSVAPGGRGDTQYF
.	TRBV4-1	TRBJ2-5	CASSQPPGETQYF
.	TRBV2	TRBJ2-1	CASSDRSRGASYNEQFF
.	TRBV1	TRBJ1-1	CTSSHFDRVSWMNTEAFF
TRBD2	TRBV18	TRBJ2-3	CASSSGRGSPDTQYF
.	TRBV10-3	TRBJ2-3	CAISKEVRGTSTDTQYF
TRBD1	TRBV7-8	TRBJ1-6	CASSLGGQSSYNSPLHF
.	TRBV5-1	TRBJ1-2	CASSFGGKDYGYTF
.	TRBV28	TRBJ1-4	CASSRRGATNEKLFF
.	TRBV28	TRBJ1-5	CASSLQGTQPQHF
TRBD2	TRBV6-5	TRBJ2-3	CASSYGGGGTDTQYF
TRBD1	TRBV30	TRBJ1-5	CAWTGGTVNQPQHF
TRBD1	TRBV6-5	TRBJ1-6	CASSYSTGAGNSPLHF
.	TRBV5-1	TRBJ1-4	CASSPGQTEKLFF
.	TRBV10-3	TRBJ1-1	CAISENGGEGTEAFF
TRBD1	TRBV30	TRBJ1-2	CAWSQDREDGYTF
TRBD2	TRBV27	TRBJ2-1	CASSREPRGFNEQFF
.	TRBV6-5	TRBJ1-3	CASSYSGGSGNTIYF
.	TRBV11-2	TRBJ1-1	CASSRQADTEAFF
TRBD1	TRBV7-6	TRBJ2-7	CASSPYPTGGAQYF
.	TRBV5-6	TRBJ1-5	CASSLGVTVSNQPQHF
.	TRBV28	TRBJ1-5	CASSPREGLSNQPQHF
TRBD1	TRBV2	TRBJ1-2	CASSGQGAGGYTF
.	TRBV19	TRBJ1-6	CASQEGVSLHF
.	TRBV10-3	TRBJ1-1	CAISESNLDSWGKQAFF
.	TRBV7-6	TRBJ2-7	CASSLVGDREQYF
.	TRBV21-1	TRBJ1-2	CASSKRGWGYTF
.	TRBV7-9	TRBJ2-5	CASSRGETQYF
TRBD1	TRBV7-9	TRBJ2-5	CASSLLTQGRRETQYF
TRBD1	TRBV5-1	TRBJ1-2	CASSLDRGEIDGYTF
.	TRBV19	TRBJ1-1	CASSIDRGNTEAFF
.	TRBV7-3	TRBJ1-5	CASSLNPGEPQHF
.	TRBV7-3	TRBJ2-3	CASSQPASGTDTQYF
.	TRBV5-1	TRBJ1-1	CASSHDSHEAFF
TRBD1	TRBV6-6	TRBJ1-6	CASREQGNNSPLHF
TRBD2	TRBV7-7	TRBJ2-1	CASSPTSGAYNEQFF
.	TRBV13	TRBJ1-2	CASSLDRGSNGYTF
TRBD1	TRBV9	TRBJ1-1	CASSEGQVNTEAFF
TRBD1	TRBV11-2	TRBJ1-5	CASSTGQVNQPQHF
.	TRBV29-1	TRBJ1-2	CSVEGGQSLFYGYTF
.	TRBV4-3	TRBJ2-3	CASSQESGSTQYF
TRBD1	TRBV19	TRBJ1-2	CASSIAWDRGIDYTF
TRBD1	TRBV5-1	TRBJ1-2	CASSLRQGDGDTF
.	TRBV6-1	TRBJ2-5	CASSEALQAIQETQYF
.	TRBV18	TRBJ1-1	CASSHGGGPGSTEAFF
.	TRBV5-1	TRBJ2-6	CASSVEGARYSGANVLTF